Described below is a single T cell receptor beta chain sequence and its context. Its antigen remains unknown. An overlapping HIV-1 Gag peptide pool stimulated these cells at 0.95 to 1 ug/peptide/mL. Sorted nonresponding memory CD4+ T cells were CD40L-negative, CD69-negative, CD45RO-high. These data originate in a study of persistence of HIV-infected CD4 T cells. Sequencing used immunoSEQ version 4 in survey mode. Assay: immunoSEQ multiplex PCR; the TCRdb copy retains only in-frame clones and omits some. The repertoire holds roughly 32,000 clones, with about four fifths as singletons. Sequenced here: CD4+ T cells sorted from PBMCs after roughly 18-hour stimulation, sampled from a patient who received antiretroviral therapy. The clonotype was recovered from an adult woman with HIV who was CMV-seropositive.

The chain's CDR3 is CATSDSGQGLNEKLFF. CDR3 DNA sequence: TGTGCCACCAGTGATTCAGGACAGGGGCTTAATGAAAAACTGTTTTTT. The chain carries TRBV24-1 and TRBJ1-4; 9 bases match TRBD1. The CDR3 runs 16 residues. Germline assignment: CDR1 KGHDR and CDR2 SFDVKD. V shed 2 bases, J shed 4 bases, and the junction held 4 bases outside the gene matches.